This T cell receptor beta chain appears in the sequencing data of a study of blood T cell repertoires in COVID-19. In the study overall: The origin of the acute and convalescent COVID-19 samples was the United States, Italy and Spain.

In the original workflow: Cell counts per sample came from amplifying reference gene primers. Method: immunoSEQ multiplex PCR; TCRdb's copy keeps in-frame clones and lacks some. That table gives V, J and clone size, and the DNA gave D and trimming. Seen here are 350,000 to 450,000 clones, over 75% observed once, and the top ten hold around 1.1%. Germline loops: CDR1 MGHRA, CDR2 YSYEKL. The V and J ends lost 5 bases and 2 bases, in that order; junction bases with no gene match: 12. The CDR3 has 17 amino acids. Participant age was roughly 18 to 95 years, and participants resided in approximately 24 US areas. Participant-reported clinical history was the basis for cohort assignment.

The source of this sequence is a man between 25 and 39 years old who had recovered from COVID-19. The sequencing input was PBMCs or T cells enriched from blood (not recorded which). V gene TRBV4-1 combines with J gene TRBJ1-5; TRBD1 matches 7 bases. This CDR3 reads CASSNPQGSTGNQPQHF. In DNA, the CDR3 is TGCGCCAGCAGCAATCCACAGGGGTCTACCGGCAATCAGCCCCAGCATTTT.